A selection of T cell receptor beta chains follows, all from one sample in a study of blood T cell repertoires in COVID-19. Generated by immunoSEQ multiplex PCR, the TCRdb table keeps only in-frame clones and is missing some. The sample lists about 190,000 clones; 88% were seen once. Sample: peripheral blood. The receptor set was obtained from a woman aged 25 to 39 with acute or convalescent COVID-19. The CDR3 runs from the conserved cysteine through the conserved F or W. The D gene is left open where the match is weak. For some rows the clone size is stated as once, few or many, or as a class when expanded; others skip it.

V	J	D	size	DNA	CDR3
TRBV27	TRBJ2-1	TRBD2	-	TGTGCCAGCAGTCCGTCTAGCGGCAATGAGCAGTTCTTC	CASSPSSGNEQFF
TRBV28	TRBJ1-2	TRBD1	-	TGTGCCAGCACACCTGGACAGGGGGCGTATGGCTACACCTTC	CASTPGQGAYGYTF
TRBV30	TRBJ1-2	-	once	TGTGCCTGGAGTGTTGACAGTCACAATTTTTATGGCTACACCTTC	CAWSVDSHNFYGYTF
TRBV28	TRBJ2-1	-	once	TGTGCCAGCATCCCCAGTGGGAGCCACAATGAGCAGTTCTTC	CASIPSGSHNEQFF
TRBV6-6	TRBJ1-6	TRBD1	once	TGTGCCAGCAGTCAGGGGGCGGGAGGGCTTGGATCACCCCTCCACTTT	CASSQGAGGLGSPLHF
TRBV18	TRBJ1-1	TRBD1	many	TGTGCCAGCTCACTACAGGGGAACGCTGAAGCTTTCTTT	CASSLQGNAEAFF
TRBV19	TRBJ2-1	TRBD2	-	TGTGCCAGTAGTATGGGACTAGCGGACTACAATGAGCAGTTCTTC	CASSMGLADYNEQFF
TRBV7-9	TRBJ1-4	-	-	TGTGCCAGCAGCCCCAGGGTTGTTAATGAAAAACTGTTTTTT	CASSPRVVNEKLFF
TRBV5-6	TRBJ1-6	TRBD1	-	TGTGCCAGCAGCTTGCGGGTAGGGGGACAGGGAATTTCACCCCTCCACTTT	CASSLRVGGQGISPLHF
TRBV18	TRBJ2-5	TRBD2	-	TGTGCCAGCTCACCTATAGCGGGAGGGCCCGGGGAGACCCAGTACTTC	CASSPIAGGPGETQYF
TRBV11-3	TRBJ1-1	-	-	TGTGCCAGCAGCCCAGATTCACAGGGCGCCGGTGAAGCTTTCTTT	CASSPDSQGAGEAFF
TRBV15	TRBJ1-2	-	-	TGTGCCACCAGCATGTACAGGGCTGGCTACACCTTC	CATSMYRAGYTF
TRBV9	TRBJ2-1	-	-	TGTGCCAGCAGTAGAGACGCGAGGTCCTACAATGAGCAGTTCTTC	CASSRDARSYNEQFF
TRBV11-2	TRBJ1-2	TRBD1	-	TGTGCCAGCAGTCCGGGACAGGGCTATGGCTACACCTTC	CASSPGQGYGYTF
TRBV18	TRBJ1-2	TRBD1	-	TGTGCCAGCTCAACAACCGGGACAGGCTATGGCTACACCTTC	CASSTTGTGYGYTF
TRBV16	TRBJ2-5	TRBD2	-	TGTGCCAGCAGCGATAGCGGGAGGGCCGGAGAGACCCAGTACTTC	CASSDSGRAGETQYF
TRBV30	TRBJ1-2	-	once	TGTGCCTGGTCTAGGGGTGCAAGGTTAAGCGGCTACACCTTC	CAWSRGARLSGYTF
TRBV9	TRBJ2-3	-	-	TGTGCCAGCAGCCCCCCCGGTGCTACGCAGTATTTT	CASSPPGATQYF
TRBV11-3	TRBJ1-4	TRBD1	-	TGTGCCAGCAGCCCGAAAGGGGGCGCCGGGGAAAAACTGTTTTTT	CASSPKGGAGEKLFF
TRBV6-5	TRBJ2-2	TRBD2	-	TGTGCCAGCAGAGCTAGCGGGAAGAGGACCGGGGAGCTGTTTTTT	CASRASGKRTGELFF
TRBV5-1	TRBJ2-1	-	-	TGCGCCAGCAGCCCGGGGTGGGTCGACAATGAGCAGTTCTTC	CASSPGWVDNEQFF
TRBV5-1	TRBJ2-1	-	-	TGCGCCAGCAGCTTAGGGACATCCGATGAGCAGTTCTTC	CASSLGTSDEQFF
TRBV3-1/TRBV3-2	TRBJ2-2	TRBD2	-	TGTGCCAGCAGGGGACTAGCGGGAGGACAGAACACCGGGGAGCTGTTTTTT	CASRGLAGGQNTGELFF
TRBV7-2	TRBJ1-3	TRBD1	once	TGTGCCAGCAGCTCGGGACAGGGCAACACCATATATTTT	CASSSGQGNTIYF
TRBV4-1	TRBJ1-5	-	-	TGCGCCTCCTCCCCCACGACGGGCGGGTGGCCCCAGCATTTT	CASSPTTGGWPQHF
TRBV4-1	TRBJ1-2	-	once	TGCGCCAGCAGCCAAGACCCTCGACGGGATGGCTACACCTTC	CASSQDPRRDGYTF
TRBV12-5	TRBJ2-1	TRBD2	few	TGTGCTAGTGGTTTTGGACTAGCGGGAGTAGACAATGAGCAGTTCTTC	CASGFGLAGVDNEQFF
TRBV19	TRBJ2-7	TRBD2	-	TGTGCCAGTAAGGCTAGCGGGAGCATGGCCTACGAGCAGTACTTC	CASKASGSMAYEQYF
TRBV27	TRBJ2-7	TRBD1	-	TGTGCCAGCAGTTTAGGCTATCGGCAGGGGGCGGGCGAGCAGTACTTC	CASSLGYRQGAGEQYF
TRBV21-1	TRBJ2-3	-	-	TGTGCCAGTCAACTAGACTCTAGCACAGATACGCAGTATTTT	CASQLDSSTDTQYF
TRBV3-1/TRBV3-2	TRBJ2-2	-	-	TGTGCCAGCAGCCAGGGTTTAATAGCGAGGCTGTTTTTT	CASSQGLIARLFF
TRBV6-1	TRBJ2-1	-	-	TGTGCCAGCAGTGAATATGGCGGTTCTGTCTACAATGAGCAGTTCTTC	CASSEYGGSVYNEQFF
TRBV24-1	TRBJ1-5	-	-	TGTGCCACCAGTGCTAAGAATCAGCCCCAGCATTTT	CATSAKNQPQHF
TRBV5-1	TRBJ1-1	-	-	TGCGCCAGCAGCACAAGCGGGATGTCCACTGAAGCTTTCTTT	CASSTSGMSTEAFF
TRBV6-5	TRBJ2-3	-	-	TGTGCCAGCTGCATTGGGGAGGGCACAGATACGCAGTATTTT	CASCIGEGTDTQYF
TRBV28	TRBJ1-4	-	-	TGTGCCAGCAGTTTAAGTGCCGGAAAACTGTTTTTT	CASSLSAGKLFF
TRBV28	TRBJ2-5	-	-	TGTGCCATACTGCGGGAAGAAGAGACCCAGTACTTC	CAILREEETQYF
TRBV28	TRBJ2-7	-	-	TGTGCCAGCAGTCCCGGGACACATCCCTACGAGCAGTACTTC	CASSPGTHPYEQYF
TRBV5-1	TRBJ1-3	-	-	TGCGCCAGCAGACCGACAGTTTTTGGAAACACCATATATTTT	CASRPTVFGNTIYF
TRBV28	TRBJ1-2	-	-	TGTGCCAGCAGTGCCCAGGGGTGGTACGGCTATGGCTACACCTTC	CASSAQGWYGYGYTF
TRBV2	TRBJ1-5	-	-	TGTGCCAGCAGTGTTCCCGGACTGCCAACCGATCAGCCCCAGCATTTT	CASSVPGLPTDQPQHF
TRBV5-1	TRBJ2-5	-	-	TGCGCCAGCAGCCCCGGACAGTTCAGGGAGACCCAGTACTTC	CASSPGQFRETQYF
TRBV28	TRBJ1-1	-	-	TGTGCCAGCAGTTCGGGGGGGGCCCCTCGGCCAGGGGCTTTCTTT	CASSSGGAPRPGAFF
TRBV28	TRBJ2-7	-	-	TGTGCCAGCAGTCTACCGGCAGGATCCCTCTACGAGCAGTACTTC	CASSLPAGSLYEQYF
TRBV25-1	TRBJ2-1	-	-	TGTGCCAGCAGTGAATGCCCCGAGGTAATGGAGCCCTACAATGAGCAGTTCTTC	CASSECPEVMEPYNEQFF
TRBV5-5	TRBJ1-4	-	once	TGTGCCAGCAGTCCCGGTGAAAAACTGTTTTTT	CASSPGEKLFF
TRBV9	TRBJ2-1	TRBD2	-	TGTGCCAGCAGCGTAGGGGGTAGCGGGAACAATGAGCAGTTCTTC	CASSVGGSGNNEQFF
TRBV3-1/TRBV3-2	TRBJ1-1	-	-	TGTGCCAGCAGCCAAGCTGGCTCGAACACTGAAGCTTTCTTT	CASSQAGSNTEAFF
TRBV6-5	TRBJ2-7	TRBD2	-	TGTGCCAGCATCGGGAGGAACCAGTACTTC	CASIGRNQYF
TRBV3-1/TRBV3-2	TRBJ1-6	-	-	TGTGCCAGCAGCCAGTTCCTACGGTCACCCCTCCACTTT	CASSQFLRSPLHF
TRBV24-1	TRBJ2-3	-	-	TGTGCCACCAGTGACCGGACAGATACGCAGTATTTT	CATSDRTDTQYF
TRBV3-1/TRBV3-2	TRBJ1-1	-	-	TGTGCCAGCAGCCAAGAGGGGACACTGAACACTGAAGCTTTCTTT	CASSQEGTLNTEAFF